The entry below gives a single T cell receptor (beta chain) sequence along with its context. There are 12 residues in the CDR3. V shed 6 bases and J shed 2 bases, with 8 bases lying between them. CDR1 is MNHNS, CDR2 SASEGT, per germline. This record comes from a study of shared clonotypes between healthy human individuals. As processed by the authors: ImmunoSEQ output held junction-only sequences without quality scores, so filtering differed. The protocol was immunoSEQ multiplex PCR, while the TCRdb copy is restricted to in-frame clones and leaves out a portion. D and trimming were read from the DNA, whereas the V and J calls and clone size are those reported in that table. The table shows about 490,000 clones, with about 79% occurring only once.

V is TRBV6-1 and J is TRBJ2-7; tentatively, D is TRBD1 or TRBD2 (5 bases each). This receptor was identified in a woman in her thirties or forties in good health. Some clones in this sample may be carry-over from other donors' samples. Sequenced material: PBMCs. The CDR3 loop reads CASRQGAYEQYF. In DNA form, the CDR3 reads TGTGCCAGCAGGCAGGGAGCCTACGAGCAGTACTTC.